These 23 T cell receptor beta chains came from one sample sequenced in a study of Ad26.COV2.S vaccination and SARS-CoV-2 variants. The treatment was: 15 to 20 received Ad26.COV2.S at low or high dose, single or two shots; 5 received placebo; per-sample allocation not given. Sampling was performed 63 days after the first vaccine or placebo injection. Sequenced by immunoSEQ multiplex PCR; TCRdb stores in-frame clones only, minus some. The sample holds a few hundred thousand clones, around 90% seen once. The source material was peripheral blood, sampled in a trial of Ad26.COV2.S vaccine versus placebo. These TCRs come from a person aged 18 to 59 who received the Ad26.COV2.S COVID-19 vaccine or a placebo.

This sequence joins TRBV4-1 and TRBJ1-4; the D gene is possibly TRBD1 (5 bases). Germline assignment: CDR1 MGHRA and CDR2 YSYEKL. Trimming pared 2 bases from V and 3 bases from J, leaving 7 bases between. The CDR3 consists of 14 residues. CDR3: CASSQPGSNEKLFF. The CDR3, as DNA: TGCGCCAGCAGCCAACCAGGGTCTAATGAAAAACTGTTTTTT.

CDR3 DNA sequence: TGTGCCAGCAGCCAGGGAGGGAGTAGGGGGTACCAAGAGACCCAGTACTTC. This sequence encodes CASSQGGSRGYQETQYF. The chain uses TRBV4-2 and TRBJ2-5; D possibly corresponds to TRBD2 (7 bases). This CDR3 region has 17 residues. Looked up from germline, CDR1 is LGHNA and CDR2 is YNFKEQ. V shed 3 bases and J shed 0 bases, with 17 bases lying between them.

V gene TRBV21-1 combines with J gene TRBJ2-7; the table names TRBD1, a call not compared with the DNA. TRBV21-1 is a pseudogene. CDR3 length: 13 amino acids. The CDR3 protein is CASSRRTVDEQYV. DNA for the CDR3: TGTGCCAGCAGCAGGCGGACAGTGGACGAGCAGTACGTC.

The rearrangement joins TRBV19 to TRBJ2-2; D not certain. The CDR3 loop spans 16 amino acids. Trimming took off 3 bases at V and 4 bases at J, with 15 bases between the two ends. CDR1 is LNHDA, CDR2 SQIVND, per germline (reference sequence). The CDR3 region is CASSIMKGPGTGELFF. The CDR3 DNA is TGTGCCAGTAGTATTATGAAGGGCCCGGGCACCGGGGAGCTGTTTTTT.

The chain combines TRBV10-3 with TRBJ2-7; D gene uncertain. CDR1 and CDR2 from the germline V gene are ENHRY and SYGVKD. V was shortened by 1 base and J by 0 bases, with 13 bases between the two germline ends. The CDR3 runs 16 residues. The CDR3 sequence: CAISEYGSFSSYEQYF. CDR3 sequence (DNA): TGTGCCATCAGTGAGTACGGCAGCTTTAGCTCCTACGAGCAGTACTTC.

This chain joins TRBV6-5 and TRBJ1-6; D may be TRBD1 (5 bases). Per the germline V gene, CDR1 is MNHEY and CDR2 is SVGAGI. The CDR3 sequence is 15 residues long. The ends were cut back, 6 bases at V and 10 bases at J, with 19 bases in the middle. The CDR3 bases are TGTGCCAGCAGCGATCAGGTCGGGGGGAGCTCACCCCTCCACTTT. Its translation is CASSDQVGGSSPLHF.

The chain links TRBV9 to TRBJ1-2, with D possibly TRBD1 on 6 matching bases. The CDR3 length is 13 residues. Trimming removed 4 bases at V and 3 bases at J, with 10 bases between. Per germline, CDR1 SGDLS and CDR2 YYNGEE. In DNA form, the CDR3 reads TGTGCCAGCAGCCTACAGGGCGACTATGGCTACACCTTC. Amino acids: CASSLQGDYGYTF.

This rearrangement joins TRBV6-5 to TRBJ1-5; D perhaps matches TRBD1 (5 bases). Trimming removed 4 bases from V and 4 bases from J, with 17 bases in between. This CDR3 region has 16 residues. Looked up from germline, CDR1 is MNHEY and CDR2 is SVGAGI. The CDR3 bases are TGTGCCAGCAGTTCGATCGTTACGGGACTTAATCAGCCCCAGCATTTT. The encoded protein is CASSSIVTGLNQPQHF.

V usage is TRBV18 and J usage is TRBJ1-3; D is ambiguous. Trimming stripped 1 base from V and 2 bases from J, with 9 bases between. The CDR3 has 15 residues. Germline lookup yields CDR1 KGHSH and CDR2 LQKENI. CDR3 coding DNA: TGTGCCAGCTCACCACGAACGCGGGCTGGAAACACCATATATTTT. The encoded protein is CASSPRTRAGNTIYF.

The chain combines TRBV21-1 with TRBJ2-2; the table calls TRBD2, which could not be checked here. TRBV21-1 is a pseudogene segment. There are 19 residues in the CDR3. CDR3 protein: CASTPRGLAGGPGTGELFF. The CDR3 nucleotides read TGTGCCAGCACCCCTAGGGGACTAGCGGGAGGACCAGGAACCGGGGAGCTGTTTTTT.

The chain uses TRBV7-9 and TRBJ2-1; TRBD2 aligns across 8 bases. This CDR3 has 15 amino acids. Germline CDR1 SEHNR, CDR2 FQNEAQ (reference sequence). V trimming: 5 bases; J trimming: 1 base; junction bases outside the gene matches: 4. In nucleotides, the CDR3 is TGTGCCAGCAGCACAGCGGGGGAGTCCTACAATGAGCAGTTCTTC. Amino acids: CASSTAGESYNEQFF.

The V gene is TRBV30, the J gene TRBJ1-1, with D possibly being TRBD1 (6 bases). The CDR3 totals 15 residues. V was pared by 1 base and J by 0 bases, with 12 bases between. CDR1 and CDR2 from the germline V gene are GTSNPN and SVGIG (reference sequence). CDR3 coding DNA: TGTGCCTGGAGTGGCGGGACAAGTATGAACACTGAAGCTTTCTTT. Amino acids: CAWSGGTSMNTEAFF.

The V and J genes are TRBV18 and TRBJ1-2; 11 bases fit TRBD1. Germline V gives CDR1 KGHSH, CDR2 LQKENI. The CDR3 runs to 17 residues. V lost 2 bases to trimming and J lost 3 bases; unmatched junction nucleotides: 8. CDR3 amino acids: CASSPTGTGGRDYGYTF. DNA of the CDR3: TGTGCCAGCTCACCAACCGGGACAGGGGGGAGAGACTATGGCTACACCTTC. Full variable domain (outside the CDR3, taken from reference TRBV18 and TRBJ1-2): NAGVMQNPRHLVRRRGQEARLRCSPMKGHSHVYWYRQLPEEGLKFMVYLQKENIIDESGMPKERFSAEFPKEGPSILRIQQVVRGDSAAYFCASSPTGTGGRDYGYTFGSGTRLTVV.

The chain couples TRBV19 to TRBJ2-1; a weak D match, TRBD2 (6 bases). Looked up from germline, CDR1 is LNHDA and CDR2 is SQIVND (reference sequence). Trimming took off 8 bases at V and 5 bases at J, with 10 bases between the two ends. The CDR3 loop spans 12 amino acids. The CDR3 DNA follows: TGTGCCAGTCAGGGACTCGACAATGAGCAGTTCTTC. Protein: CASQGLDNEQFF.

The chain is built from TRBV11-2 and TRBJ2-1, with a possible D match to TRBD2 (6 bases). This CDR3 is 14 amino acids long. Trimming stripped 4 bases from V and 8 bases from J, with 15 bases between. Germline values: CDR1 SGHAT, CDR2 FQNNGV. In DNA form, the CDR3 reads TGTGCCAGCAGCTCGCCTAGCGATACACATGAGCAGTTCTTC. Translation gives CASSSPSDTHEQFF.

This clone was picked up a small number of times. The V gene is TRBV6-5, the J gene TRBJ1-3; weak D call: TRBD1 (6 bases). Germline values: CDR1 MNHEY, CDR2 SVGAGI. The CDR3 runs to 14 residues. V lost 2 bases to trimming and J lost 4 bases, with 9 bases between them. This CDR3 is CASSYGTTGNTIYF. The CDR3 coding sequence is TGTGCCAGCAGTTACGGGACAACCGGAAACACCATATATTTT.

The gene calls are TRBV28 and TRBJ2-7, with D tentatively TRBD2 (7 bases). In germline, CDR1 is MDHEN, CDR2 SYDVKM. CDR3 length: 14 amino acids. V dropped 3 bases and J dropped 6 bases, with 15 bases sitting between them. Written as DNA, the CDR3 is TGTGCCAGCAGTTTGGTCCAGGGGAGGGCCGAGCAGTACTTC. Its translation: CASSLVQGRAEQYF.

CDR3 region: CASSPLAGGHETQYF. In DNA form, the CDR3 reads TGTGCCAGCTCACCACTAGCGGGGGGGCACGAGACCCAGTACTTC. The V and J genes are TRBV18 and TRBJ2-5; the match to TRBD2 covers 11 bases. CDR3 length: 15 residues. Germline CDR1 reads KGHSH; CDR2 reads LQKENI. Trimming removed 1 base from V and 5 bases from J; junction bases left unmatched: 3.

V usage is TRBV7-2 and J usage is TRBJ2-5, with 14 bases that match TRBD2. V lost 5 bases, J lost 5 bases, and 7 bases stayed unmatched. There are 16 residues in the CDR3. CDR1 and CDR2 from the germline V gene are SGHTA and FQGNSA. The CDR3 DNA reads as TGTGCCAGCAGCGGGACTAGCGGGAGTGGTCGCGAGACCCAGTACTTC. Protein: CASSGTSGSGRETQYF.

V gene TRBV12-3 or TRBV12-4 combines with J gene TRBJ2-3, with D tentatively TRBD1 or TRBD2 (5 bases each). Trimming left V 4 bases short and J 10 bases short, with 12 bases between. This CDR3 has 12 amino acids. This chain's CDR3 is CASSSGTRPQYF. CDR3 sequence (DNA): TGTGCCAGCAGTTCTGGGACCCGACCGCAGTATTTT.

The CDR3: CASSTVGRRGSSTEAFF. Written as DNA, the CDR3 is TGTGCCAGCAGCACCGTGGGGAGGAGGGGATCGAGCACTGAAGCTTTCTTT. The rearrangement joins TRBV7-9 to TRBJ1-1, with a tentative D call TRBD1 (5 bases). The V and J ends lost 5 bases and 4 bases respectively, with 23 bases between them. Germline CDR1 is SEHNR and CDR2 is FQNEAQ (reference sequence). The CDR3 spans 17 residues.

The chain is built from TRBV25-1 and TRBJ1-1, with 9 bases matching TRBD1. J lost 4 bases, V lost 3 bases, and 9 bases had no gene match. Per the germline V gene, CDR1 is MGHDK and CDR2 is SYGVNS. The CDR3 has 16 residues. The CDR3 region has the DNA TGTGCCAGCAGTGACGGACAGGGGTGGAGTAGCACTGAAGCTTTCTTT. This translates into CASSDGQGWSSTEAFF.

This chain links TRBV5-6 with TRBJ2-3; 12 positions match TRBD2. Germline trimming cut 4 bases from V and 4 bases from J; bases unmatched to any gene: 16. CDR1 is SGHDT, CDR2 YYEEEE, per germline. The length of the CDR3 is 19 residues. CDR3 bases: TGTGCCAGCAGCCCCCGATTCCCAGGACTAGCGGGGTCCCCAGATACGCAGTATTTT. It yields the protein CASSPRFPGLAGSPDTQYF. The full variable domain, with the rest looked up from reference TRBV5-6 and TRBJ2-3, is DAGVTQSPTHLIKTRGQQVTLRCSPKSGHDTVSWYQQALGQGPQFIFQYYEEEERQRGNFPDRFSGHQFPNYSSELNVNALLLGDSALYLCASSPRFPGLAGSPDTQYFGPGTRLTVL.